What follows is one T cell receptor (beta chain) and its context. Its target is not known. This sample stems from a study of T cell responses to AZD1222 COVID-19 vaccine. The study, taken as a whole, reports: With dominance at 160-218 and 743-854, vaccine-associated CD4 TCRs spanned spike. Seropositive at baseline were only six or seven AZD1222 recipients. When two AZD1222 doses had been given, Spike-specific TCR breadth and depth rose. Mostly white British, mostly female donors; authors suggested clonal diversity may be underestimated.

Trimming stripped 1 base from V and 4 bases from J, with 7 bases between. The CDR3 contains 13 residues. CDR1 KGHSH and CDR2 LQKENI come from the germline V gene. The method was immunoSEQ multiplex PCR; TCRdb's version includes in-frame clones alone and lacks a portion of them. The sample lists about 110,000 clones, 92% occurring once. J is TRBJ2-5 and V is TRBV18; D perhaps matches TRBD1 (5 bases). The specimen comprised peripheral blood, sampled on day 0 of AZD1222 vaccination. This receptor was taken from an adult in good health. The CDR3 region is CASSPQTGETQYF. The DNA of the CDR3 is TGTGCCAGCTCACCACAAACAGGAGAGACCCAGTACTTC.